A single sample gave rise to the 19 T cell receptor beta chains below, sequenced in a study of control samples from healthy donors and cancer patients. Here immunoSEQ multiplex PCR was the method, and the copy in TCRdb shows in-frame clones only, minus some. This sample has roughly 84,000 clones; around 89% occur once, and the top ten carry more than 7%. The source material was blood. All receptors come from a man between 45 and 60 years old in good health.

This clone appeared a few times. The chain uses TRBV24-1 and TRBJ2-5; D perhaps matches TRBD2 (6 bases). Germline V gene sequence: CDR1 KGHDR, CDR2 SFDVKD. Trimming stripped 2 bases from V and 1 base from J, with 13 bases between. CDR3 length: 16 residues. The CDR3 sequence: CATSDSNQRVQETQYF. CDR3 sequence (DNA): TGTGCCACCAGTGATTCGAACCAGCGGGTCCAAGAGACCCAGTACTTC.

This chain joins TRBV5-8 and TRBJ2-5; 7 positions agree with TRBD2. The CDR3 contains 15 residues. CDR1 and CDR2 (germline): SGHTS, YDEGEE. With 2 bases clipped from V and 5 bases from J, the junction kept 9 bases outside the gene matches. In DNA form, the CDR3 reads TGTGCCAGCAGCTTACGGCTACTCGGGGGGGAGACCCAGTACTTC. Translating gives CASSLRLLGGETQYF.

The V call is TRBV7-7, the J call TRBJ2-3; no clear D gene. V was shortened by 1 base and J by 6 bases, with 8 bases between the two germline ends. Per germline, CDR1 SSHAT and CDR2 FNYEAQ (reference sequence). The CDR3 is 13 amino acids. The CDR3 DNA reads TGTGCCAGCAGCTTAGATCTGGGGGATACGCAGTATTTT. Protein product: CASSLDLGDTQYF.

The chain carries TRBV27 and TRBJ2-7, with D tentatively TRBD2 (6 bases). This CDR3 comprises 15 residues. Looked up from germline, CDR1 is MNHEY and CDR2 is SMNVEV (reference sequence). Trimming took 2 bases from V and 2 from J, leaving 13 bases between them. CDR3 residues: CASSLKVGGPYEQYF. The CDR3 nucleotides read TGTGCCAGCAGTTTAAAGGTAGGAGGGCCCTACGAGCAGTACTTC.

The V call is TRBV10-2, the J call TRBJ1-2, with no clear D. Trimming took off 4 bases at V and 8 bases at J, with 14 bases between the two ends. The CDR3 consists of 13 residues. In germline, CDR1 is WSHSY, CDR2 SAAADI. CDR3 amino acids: CASSALARKGYTF. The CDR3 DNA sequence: TGCGCCAGCAGTGCCCTGGCCCGGAAGGGCTACACCTTC.

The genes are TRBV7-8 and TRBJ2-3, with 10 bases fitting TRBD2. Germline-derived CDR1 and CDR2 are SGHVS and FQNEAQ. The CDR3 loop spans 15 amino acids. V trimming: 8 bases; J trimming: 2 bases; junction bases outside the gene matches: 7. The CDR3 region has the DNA TGTGCCAGCGGCGAACTAGCGGGGCTCACAGATACGCAGTATTTT. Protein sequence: CASGELAGLTDTQYF.

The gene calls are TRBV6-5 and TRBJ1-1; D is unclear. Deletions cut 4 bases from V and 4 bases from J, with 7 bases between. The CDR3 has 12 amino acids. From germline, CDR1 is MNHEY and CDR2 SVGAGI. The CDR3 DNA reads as TGTGCCAGCAGTTCCCCACGCACTGAAGCTTTCTTT. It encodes CASSSPRTEAFF.

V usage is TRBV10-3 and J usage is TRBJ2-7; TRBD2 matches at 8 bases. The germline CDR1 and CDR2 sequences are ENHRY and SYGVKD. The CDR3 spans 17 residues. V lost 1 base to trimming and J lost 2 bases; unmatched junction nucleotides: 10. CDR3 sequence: CAISEWAYGGAAYEQYF. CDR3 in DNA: TGTGCCATCAGTGAGTGGGCATACGGGGGGGCAGCCTACGAGCAGTACTTC.

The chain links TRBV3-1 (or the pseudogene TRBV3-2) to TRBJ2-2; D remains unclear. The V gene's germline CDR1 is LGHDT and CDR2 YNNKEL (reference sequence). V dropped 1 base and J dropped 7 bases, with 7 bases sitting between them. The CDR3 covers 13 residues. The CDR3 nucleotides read TGTGCCAGCAGCCAAGGGCGGCTCGGGGAGCTGTTTTTT. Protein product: CASSQGRLGELFF.

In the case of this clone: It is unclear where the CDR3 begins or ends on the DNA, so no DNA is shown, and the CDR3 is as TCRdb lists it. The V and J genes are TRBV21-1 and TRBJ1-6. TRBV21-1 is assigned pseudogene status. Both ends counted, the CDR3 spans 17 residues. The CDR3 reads CASSKVGGGTNNSPLHF.

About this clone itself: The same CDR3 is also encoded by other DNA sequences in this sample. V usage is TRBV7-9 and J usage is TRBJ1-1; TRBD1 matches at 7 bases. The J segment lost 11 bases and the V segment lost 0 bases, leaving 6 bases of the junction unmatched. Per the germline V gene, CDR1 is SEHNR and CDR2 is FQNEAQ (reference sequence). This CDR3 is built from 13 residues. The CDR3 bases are TGTGCCAGCAGCTTAGCGCGAGGGGGCGATGCTTTCTTT. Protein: CASSLARGGDAFF.

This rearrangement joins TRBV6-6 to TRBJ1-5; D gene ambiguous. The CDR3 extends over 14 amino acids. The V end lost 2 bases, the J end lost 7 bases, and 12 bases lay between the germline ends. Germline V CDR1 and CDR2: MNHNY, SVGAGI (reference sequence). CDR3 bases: TGTGCCAGCAGTTACCTCGGTATTGCCCAGCCCCAGCATTTT. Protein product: CASSYLGIAQPQHF.

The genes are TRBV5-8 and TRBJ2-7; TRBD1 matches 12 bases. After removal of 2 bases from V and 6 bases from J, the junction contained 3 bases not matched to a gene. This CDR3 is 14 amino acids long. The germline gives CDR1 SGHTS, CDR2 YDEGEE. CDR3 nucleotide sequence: TGTGCCAGCAGCTTCTCGGGACAGGGGGCCGAGCAGTACTTC. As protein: CASSFSGQGAEQYF.

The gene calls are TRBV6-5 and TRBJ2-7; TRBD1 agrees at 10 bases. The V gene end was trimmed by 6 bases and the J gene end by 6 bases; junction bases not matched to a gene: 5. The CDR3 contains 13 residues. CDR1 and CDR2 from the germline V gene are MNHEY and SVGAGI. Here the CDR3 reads CASRGQGYSEQYF. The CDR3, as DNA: TGTGCCAGCAGGGGACAGGGGTACTCCGAGCAGTACTTC.

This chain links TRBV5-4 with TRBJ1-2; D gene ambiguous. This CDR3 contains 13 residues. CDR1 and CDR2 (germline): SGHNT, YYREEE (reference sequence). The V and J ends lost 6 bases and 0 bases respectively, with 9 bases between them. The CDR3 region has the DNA TGTGCCAGCAAAGGCACGACTAACTATGGCTACACCTTC. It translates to CASKGTTNYGYTF.

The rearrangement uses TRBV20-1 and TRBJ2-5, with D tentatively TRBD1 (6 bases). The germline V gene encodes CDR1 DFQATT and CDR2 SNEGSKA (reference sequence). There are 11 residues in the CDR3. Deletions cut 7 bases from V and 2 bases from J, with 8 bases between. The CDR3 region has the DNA TGCAGTGGGACAGAGCAAGAGACCCAGTACTTC. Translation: CSGTEQETQYF.

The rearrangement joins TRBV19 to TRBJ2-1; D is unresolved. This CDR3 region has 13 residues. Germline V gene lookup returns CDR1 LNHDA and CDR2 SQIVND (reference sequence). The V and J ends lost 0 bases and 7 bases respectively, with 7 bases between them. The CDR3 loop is CASSIDLFNEQFF. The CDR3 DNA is TGTGCCAGTAGTATAGATCTATTTAATGAGCAGTTCTTC.

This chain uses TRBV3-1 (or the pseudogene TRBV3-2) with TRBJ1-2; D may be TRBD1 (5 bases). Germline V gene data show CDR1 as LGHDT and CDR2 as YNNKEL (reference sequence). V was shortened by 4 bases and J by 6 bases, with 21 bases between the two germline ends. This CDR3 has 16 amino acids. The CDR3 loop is CASSPSQGGPTHGYTF. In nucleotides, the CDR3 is TGTGCCAGCAGCCCCTCCCAGGGTGGACCTACCCATGGCTACACCTTC.

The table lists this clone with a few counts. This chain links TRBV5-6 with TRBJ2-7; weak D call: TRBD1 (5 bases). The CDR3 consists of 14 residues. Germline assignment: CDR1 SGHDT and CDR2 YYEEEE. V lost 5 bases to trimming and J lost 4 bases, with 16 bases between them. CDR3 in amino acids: CASSYGRAGYEQYF. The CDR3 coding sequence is TGTGCCAGCAGTTACGGCAGGGCCGGTTACGAGCAGTACTTC.